The rows below give T cell receptor beta chains drawn from one sample of a study of T cells in Graves' hyperthyroidism and ophthalmopathy. TCRdb ran MiXCR on the multiplex PCR reads and lists one entry per CDR3 protein. The sample comprises hundreds of thousands of distinct CDR3 sequences, roughly 17% of which are singletons, and 3% to 4% rests with the top ten. The material sequenced was blood. Every receptor here comes from a woman aged 30 to 39 with Graves' hyperthyroidism. Each CDR3 is given with its conserved first and last residue. D genes are given only for firm matches. Expanded clones are given a class, and other clones once, few, many or no size at all.

clone_size: many
d_call: .
v_call: TRBV2
j_call: TRBJ1-2
cdr3_aa: CASTDLQASYGYTF

clone_size: .
d_call: TRBD1
v_call: TRBV19
j_call: TRBJ1-1
cdr3_aa: CASGRLGTESEAFF

clone_size: .
d_call: .
v_call: TRBV7-6
j_call: TRBJ2-6
cdr3_aa: CASSLAGAGANVLTF

clone_size: .
d_call: TRBD1
v_call: TRBV29-1
j_call: TRBJ2-7
cdr3_aa: CSVWTGESYEQYF

clone_size: .
d_call: .
v_call: TRBV11-2
j_call: TRBJ2-7
cdr3_aa: CASSNAGFYEQYF

clone_size: .
d_call: .
v_call: TRBV3-1
j_call: TRBJ1-5
cdr3_aa: CASSGGLAQPQHF

clone_size: many
d_call: .
v_call: TRBV20-1
j_call: TRBJ2-7
cdr3_aa: CSASAPSYEQYF

clone_size: .
d_call: TRBD2
v_call: TRBV28
j_call: TRBJ2-7
cdr3_aa: CASILAGGGYEQYF

clone_size: .
d_call: .
v_call: TRBV28
j_call: .
cdr3_aa: CASSPPDEAYEQFF

clone_size: .
d_call: .
v_call: TRBV6-1
j_call: TRBJ1-1
cdr3_aa: CASSEDRDTEAFF

clone_size: many
d_call: .
v_call: TRBV11-3
j_call: TRBJ2-5
cdr3_aa: CASSLEAGETQYF

clone_size: many
d_call: TRBD1
v_call: TRBV2
j_call: TRBJ2-7
cdr3_aa: CASNGQGPYEQYF

clone_size: many
d_call: .
v_call: TRBV12-3/TRBV12-4
j_call: TRBJ1-2
cdr3_aa: CASGHGPGRGYTF

clone_size: .
d_call: TRBD1
v_call: TRBV5-1
j_call: TRBJ2-5
cdr3_aa: CASSPDRVGQETRYF

clone_size: .
d_call: TRBD2
v_call: TRBV6-2/TRBV6-3
j_call: TRBJ2-1
cdr3_aa: CASSPLAEYNEQFF

clone_size: .
d_call: TRBD2
v_call: TRBV28
j_call: TRBJ2-3
cdr3_aa: CASRGGTSGGTDTQYF

clone_size: few
d_call: .
v_call: TRBV4-1
j_call: TRBJ2-7
cdr3_aa: CASSQGLGLSVGEQYF

clone_size: .
d_call: TRBD1
v_call: TRBV15
j_call: TRBJ1-2
cdr3_aa: CATSRDKTGALYTF

clone_size: .
d_call: TRBD2
v_call: TRBV11-2
j_call: TRBJ2-5
cdr3_aa: CASSPNPASGSETQYF

clone_size: many
d_call: .
v_call: TRBV7-9
j_call: TRBJ2-5
cdr3_aa: CASSQLQGTQETQYF

clone_size: .
d_call: TRBD2
v_call: TRBV6-1
j_call: TRBJ2-7
cdr3_aa: CASSWDSGRAYEQYF

clone_size: .
d_call: .
v_call: TRBV30
j_call: TRBJ1-1
cdr3_aa: CAWRERLEAFF

clone_size: many
d_call: TRBD2
v_call: TRBV7-3
j_call: TRBJ2-7
cdr3_aa: CASSPGLAGGGWPYEQYF

clone_size: .
d_call: TRBD1
v_call: TRBV4-1
j_call: TRBJ2-5
cdr3_aa: CASSQVVRDSSYF

clone_size: many
d_call: .
v_call: TRBV27
j_call: TRBJ1-1
cdr3_aa: CASSPRVAQLNTEAFF

clone_size: .
d_call: TRBD1
v_call: TRBV9
j_call: TRBJ2-2
cdr3_aa: CASSVTGSSGELFF

clone_size: .
d_call: .
v_call: TRBV9
j_call: TRBJ2-3
cdr3_aa: CASSVAGPGRTQYF

clone_size: many
d_call: TRBD2
v_call: TRBV28
j_call: TRBJ2-1
cdr3_aa: CASSFQGLAAQLSYNEQFF

clone_size: .
d_call: .
v_call: TRBV5-1
j_call: TRBJ2-2
cdr3_aa: CASSLASITGELFF